Listed below are T cell receptor beta chains from one sample, sequenced in a study of tumor and adjacent non-tumor tissue in lung cancer. One entry per CDR3 protein results from TCRdb running MiXCR on the multiplex PCR reads. The sample records 95,000 to 150,000 distinct CDR3 sequences, 66% being singletons. The sequencing sample was made of lung tumor tissue. The receptors come from a man aged 30-40 years with non-small cell lung cancer. CDR3s leave out the opening cysteine and the closing phenylalanine or tryptophan. D genes are given only for firm matches.

TRBV20-1	TRBJ1-6	-	STRKDRNSPLH
TRBV12-3/TRBV12-4	TRBJ2-1	-	ASNPLRGNEQF
TRBV5-8	TRBJ1-2	-	AISLVVANYGYT
TRBV29-1	TRBJ2-1	-	SEPDAGAREDEQF
TRBV5-4	TRBJ1-1	-	AISYKNMNTEAF
TRBV6-5	TRBJ2-2	-	PSSYSTNTGELF
TRBV12-3/TRBV12-4	TRBJ1-2	-	ANSLAADYGYI
TRBV20-1	TRBJ2-5	TRBD1	SADTGTGEETQY
TRBV6-1	TRBJ2-3	TRBD2	ASSVTSGGDTQY
TRBV20-1	TRBJ2-3	-	SPSPHGGATDTQY
TRBV4-2	TRBJ2-1	TRBD1	ASSQGQGPYSEQF
TRBV4-2	TRBJ2-1	TRBD2	AISQTPLAGVYNEQF
TRBV28	TRBJ1-1	TRBD1	ASSVGQGALDTEAF
TRBV11-2	TRBJ1-1	-	ASSGARVAAEAF
TRBV6-1	TRBJ2-7	TRBD2	ANNGLAGGYEQY
TRBV5-4	TRBJ2-5	TRBD2	VSSSGGGREEETQY
TRBV12-3/TRBV12-4	TRBJ2-7	TRBD2	ASTLEVAGGLEQY
TRBV4-2	-	TRBD2	ASSQESGTSSYDEQY
TRBV29-1	TRBJ2-1	TRBD1	GVEGTVYNVQF
TRBV29-1	TRBJ1-2	-	STSDSRIYGYA
TRBV5-4	TRBJ2-3	TRBD2	ASSFWTSGTDTQY
TRBV6-6	TRBJ2-1	TRBD2	ASSYTSGGPGDNEQF
TRBV10-2	TRBJ2-5	-	ASSDSDQQETQY
TRBV6-5	TRBJ2-5	-	ASSYDGSIETQY
TRBV20-1	TRBJ2-1	TRBD2	RAKTSESYNEQF
TRBV6-6	TRBJ2-7	TRBD1	ASSSTGAYEQY
TRBV12-3/TRBV12-4	TRBJ2-2	TRBD2	ASSTSGWYTGELF
TRBV11-2	TRBJ2-1	-	ASSLFLAWIDEHF
TRBV20-1	TRBJ2-1	TRBD2	SARDSSGNNEQF
TRBV6-1	TRBJ2-7	-	ASSRGSYGQY
TRBV12-3/TRBV12-4	TRBJ1-1	TRBD1	ASGLPDRAQTF
TRBV20-1	TRBJ2-7	TRBD2	CASLAGVYEHY
TRBV20-1	TRBJ2-7	TRBD1	SALTGHDYEQY
TRBV5-4	TRBJ2-3	TRBD1	ASSQGAGGADTQY
TRBV20-1	TRBJ2-3	TRBD2	SARVPLGREGTRNTQY
TRBV11-2	TRBJ2-7	TRBD2	ASSLARLAGGPLYEQY
TRBV6-5	TRBJ2-7	TRBD1	ASSYSYDTGQLSYEQY
TRBV11-3	TRBJ1-1	-	AISRDGGTEAF
TRBV6-1	TRBJ2-7	-	ASGAYEQY
TRBV6-5	TRBJ1-2	-	TSSRQCSNYGYT
TRBV6-5	TRBJ1-5	-	ASSYSERQPQH
TRBV30	TRBJ2-3	-	AWSGQKCGTQY
TRBV20-1	TRBJ2-1	TRBD2	STDSGGAYDEQF
TRBV20-1	TRBJ2-5	TRBD2	SARGTSGEQETQY
TRBV4-1	TRBJ2-7	TRBD1	ASSQERTGGYELY
TRBV6-2/TRBV6-3	TRBJ1-4	-	ASSSSGLGKVV
TRBV29-1	TRBJ1-1	-	GVPPRDWDTEAF
TRBV20-1	TRBJ2-1	-	STRLFSSYNEQF
TRBV24-1	TRBJ2-7	-	ATSEGSDDEQY
TRBV11-2	TRBJ2-7	-	VGSFSSYELY